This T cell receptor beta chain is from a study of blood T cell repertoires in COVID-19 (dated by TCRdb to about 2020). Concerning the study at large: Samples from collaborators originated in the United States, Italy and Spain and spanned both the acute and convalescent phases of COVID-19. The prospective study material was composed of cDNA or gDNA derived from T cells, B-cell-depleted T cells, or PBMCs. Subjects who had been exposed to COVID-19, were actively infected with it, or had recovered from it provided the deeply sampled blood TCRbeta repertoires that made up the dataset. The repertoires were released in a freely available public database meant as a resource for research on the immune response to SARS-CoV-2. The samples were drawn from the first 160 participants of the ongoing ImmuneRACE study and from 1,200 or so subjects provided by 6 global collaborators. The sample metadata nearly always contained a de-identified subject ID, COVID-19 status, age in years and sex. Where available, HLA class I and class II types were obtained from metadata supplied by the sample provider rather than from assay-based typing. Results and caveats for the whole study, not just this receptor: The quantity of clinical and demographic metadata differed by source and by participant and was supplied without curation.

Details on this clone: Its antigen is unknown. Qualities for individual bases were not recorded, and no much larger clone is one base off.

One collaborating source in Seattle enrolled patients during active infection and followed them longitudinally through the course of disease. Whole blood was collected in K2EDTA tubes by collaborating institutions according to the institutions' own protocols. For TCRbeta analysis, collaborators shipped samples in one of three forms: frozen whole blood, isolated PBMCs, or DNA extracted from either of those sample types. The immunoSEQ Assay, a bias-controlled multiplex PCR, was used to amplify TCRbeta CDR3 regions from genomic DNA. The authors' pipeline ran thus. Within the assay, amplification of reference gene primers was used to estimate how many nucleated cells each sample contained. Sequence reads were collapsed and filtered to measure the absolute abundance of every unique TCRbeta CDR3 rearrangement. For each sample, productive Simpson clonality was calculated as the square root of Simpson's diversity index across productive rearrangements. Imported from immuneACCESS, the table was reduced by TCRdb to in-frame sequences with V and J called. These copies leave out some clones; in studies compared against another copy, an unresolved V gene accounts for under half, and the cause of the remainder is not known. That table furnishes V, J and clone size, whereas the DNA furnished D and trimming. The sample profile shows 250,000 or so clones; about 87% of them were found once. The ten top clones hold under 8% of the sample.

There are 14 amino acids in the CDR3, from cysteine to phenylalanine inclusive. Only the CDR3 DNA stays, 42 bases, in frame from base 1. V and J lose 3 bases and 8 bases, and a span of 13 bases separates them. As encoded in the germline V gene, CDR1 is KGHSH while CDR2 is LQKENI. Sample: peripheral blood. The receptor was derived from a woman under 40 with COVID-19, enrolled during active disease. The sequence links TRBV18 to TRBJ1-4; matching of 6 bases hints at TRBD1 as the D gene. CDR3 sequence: CASSPQGKGEKLFF. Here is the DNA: TGTGCCAGCTCACCTCAGGGGAAAGGAGAAAAACTGTTTTTT.